These T cell receptor beta chains were read from a single sample in a study of spatial heterogeneity in lung cancer. TCRdb used MiXCR to reprocess the 5' RACE reads, holding one entry per CDR3 protein. The table includes around 92,000 distinct CDR3 sequences, about an eighth detected once. Sequencing was performed on PBMCs, taken at surgery. The receptors here all came from a male donor with early-stage non-small cell lung cancer. Both conserved end residues are part of each CDR3. Each record gives: J gene, CDR3 length, V gene, clone size, D gene, CDR3 protein, CDR3 DNA. D genes are given only for firm matches. For some rows the clone size is stated as once, few or many, or as a class when expanded; others skip it.

j_gene: TRBJ1-1
len: 14
v_gene: TRBV7-3
abundance: many
d_gene: NA
CDR3aa: CASSLSRTNTEAFF
CDR3nt: TGTGCCAGCAGCTTATCCCGTACGAACACTGAAGCTTTCTTT

j_gene: TRBJ2-7
len: 15
v_gene: TRBV11-2
abundance: NA
d_gene: TRBD2
CDR3aa: CASSLVPAGAYEQYF
CDR3nt: TGTGCCAGCAGCTTAGTCCCAGCGGGAGCCTACGAGCAGTACTTC

j_gene: TRBJ2-5
len: 12
v_gene: TRBV20-1
abundance: NA
d_gene: NA
CDR3aa: CSARADGGTQYF
CDR3nt: TGCAGTGCTAGAGCGGACGGCGGGACCCAGTACTTC

j_gene: TRBJ2-7
len: 13
v_gene: TRBV5-6
abundance: NA
d_gene: NA
CDR3aa: CASSFGSSYEQYF
CDR3nt: TGTGCCAGCAGCTTCGGGAGCTCCTACGAGCAGTACTTC

j_gene: TRBJ1-6
len: 15
v_gene: TRBV7-6
abundance: many
d_gene: TRBD1
CDR3aa: CASSFRQGWSSPLHF
CDR3nt: TGTGCCAGCAGCTTCCGACAGGGATGGAGTTCACCCCTCCACTTT

j_gene: TRBJ1-1
len: 12
v_gene: TRBV12-3/TRBV12-4
abundance: few
d_gene: NA
CDR3aa: CASRGDGTEAFF
CDR3nt: TGTGCCAGCAGGGGGGACGGCACTGAAGCTTTCTTT

j_gene: TRBJ2-7
len: 15
v_gene: TRBV7-8
abundance: NA
d_gene: NA
CDR3aa: CASSPPTTGIHEQYF
CDR3nt: TGTGCCAGCAGCCCGCCCACGACAGGAATCCACGAGCAGTACTTC

j_gene: TRBJ2-7
len: 16
v_gene: TRBV3-1
abundance: NA
d_gene: NA
CDR3aa: CASSQERGRGSYEQYF
CDR3nt: TGTGCCAGCAGCCAAGAACGAGGGAGAGGGTCCTACGAGCAGTACTTC

j_gene: TRBJ1-3
len: 15
v_gene: TRBV7-2
abundance: few
d_gene: NA
CDR3aa: CASSLEGFSGNTIYF
CDR3nt: TGTGCCAGCAGCTTAGAAGGTTTCTCTGGAAACACCATATATTTT

j_gene: TRBJ2-1
len: 19
v_gene: TRBV6-5
abundance: NA
d_gene: TRBD2
CDR3aa: CASSYRTSGSQRVYNEQFF
CDR3nt: TGTGCCAGCAGTTACCGGACTAGCGGGAGTCAAAGGGTCTACAATGAGCAGTTCTTC

j_gene: TRBJ1-5
len: 15
v_gene: TRBV7-9
abundance: NA
d_gene: NA
CDR3aa: CASSQSGNSNQPQHF
CDR3nt: TGTGCCAGCTCCCAGTCCGGCAATAGCAATCAGCCCCAGCATTTT

j_gene: TRBJ2-5
len: 13
v_gene: TRBV7-9
abundance: many
d_gene: NA
CDR3aa: CAVKSAHRETQYF
CDR3nt: TGTGCCGTCAAATCCGCGCACAGAGAGACCCAGTACTTC

j_gene: TRBJ1-4
len: 15
v_gene: TRBV7-6
abundance: few
d_gene: NA
CDR3aa: CASSLAGGKGEKLFF
CDR3nt: TGTGCCAGCAGCTTAGCGGGGGGGAAAGGTGAAAAACTGTTTTTT

j_gene: TRBJ2-5
len: 13
v_gene: TRBV18
abundance: many
d_gene: NA
CDR3aa: CASSPTTQETQYF
CDR3nt: TGTGCCAGCTCACCTACGACTCAAGAGACCCAGTACTTC

j_gene: TRBJ1-1
len: 16
v_gene: TRBV4-3
abundance: few
d_gene: NA
CDR3aa: CASSQDSQGRSTEAFF
CDR3nt: TGCGCCAGCAGCCAAGATTCCCAGGGTCGTAGCACTGAAGCTTTCTTT

j_gene: TRBJ2-2
len: 16
v_gene: TRBV27
abundance: NA
d_gene: TRBD2
CDR3aa: CASTTSGGAGTGELFF
CDR3nt: TGTGCCAGCACGACTAGCGGGGGGGCTGGGACCGGGGAGCTGTTTTTT

j_gene: TRBJ2-1
len: 12
v_gene: TRBV7-8
abundance: NA
d_gene: NA
CDR3aa: CASSPPGNEQFF
CDR3nt: TGTGCCAGCAGCCCGCCTGGGAATGAGCAGTTCTTC

j_gene: TRBJ1-2
len: 13
v_gene: TRBV7-2
abundance: NA
d_gene: NA
CDR3aa: CASSPSANYGYTF
CDR3nt: TGTGCCAGCAGCCCGTCAGCTAACTATGGCTACACCTTC

j_gene: TRBJ1-4
len: 15
v_gene: TRBV29-1
abundance: NA
d_gene: NA
CDR3aa: CSVQRVPATNEKLFF
CDR3nt: TGCAGCGTTCAGAGGGTTCCCGCAACTAATGAAAAACTGTTTTTT

j_gene: TRBJ2-3
len: 14
v_gene: TRBV28
abundance: NA
d_gene: NA
CDR3aa: CASFGPRGTDTQYF
CDR3nt: TGTGCCAGCTTCGGACCCCGGGGCACAGATACGCAGTATTTT

j_gene: TRBJ2-7
len: 16
v_gene: TRBV11-1
abundance: many
d_gene: TRBD1
CDR3aa: CASSLEGQPEVYEQYF
CDR3nt: TGTGCCAGCAGCTTAGAGGGACAGCCCGAAGTCTACGAGCAGTACTTC

j_gene: TRBJ1-2
len: 15
v_gene: TRBV30
abundance: few
d_gene: TRBD1
CDR3aa: CAWRLRTGANYGYTF
CDR3nt: TGTGCCTGGAGATTGAGGACAGGTGCTAACTATGGCTACACCTTC

j_gene: TRBJ1-2
len: 18
v_gene: TRBV5-5
abundance: few
d_gene: NA
CDR3aa: CASSLEEDRTNTNYGYTF
CDR3nt: TGTGCCAGCAGCTTGGAAGAGGACAGAACCAACACTAACTATGGCTACACCTTC

j_gene: TRBJ2-7
len: 10
v_gene: TRBV30
abundance: few
d_gene: NA
CDR3aa: CAWSAHEQYF
CDR3nt: TGTGCCTGGAGTGCCCACGAGCAGTACTTC

j_gene: TRBJ2-5
len: 15
v_gene: TRBV7-2
abundance: NA
d_gene: TRBD2
CDR3aa: CASSSLAEAQETQYF
CDR3nt: TGTGCCAGCAGCTCACTAGCGGAGGCCCAAGAGACCCAGTACTTC

j_gene: TRBJ2-7
len: 11
v_gene: TRBV29-1
abundance: few
d_gene: NA
CDR3aa: CSVGMSGEQYF
CDR3nt: TGCAGCGTTGGCATGTCCGGGGAGCAGTACTTC

j_gene: TRBJ1-2
len: 13
v_gene: TRBV2
abundance: many
d_gene: NA
CDR3aa: CASSVSYNYGYTF
CDR3nt: TGTGCCAGCAGTGTAAGCTATAACTATGGCTACACCTTC

j_gene: TRBJ1-2
len: 13
v_gene: TRBV6-5
abundance: NA
d_gene: NA
CDR3aa: CASRTPGLYGYTF
CDR3nt: TGTGCCAGCAGGACACCGGGACTCTATGGCTACACCTTC

j_gene: TRBJ2-1
len: 14
v_gene: TRBV24-1
abundance: few
d_gene: TRBD2
CDR3aa: CATSAGGGYNEQFF
CDR3nt: TGTGCCACCAGCGCGGGCGGGGGTTACAATGAGCAGTTCTTC

j_gene: TRBJ2-3
len: 15
v_gene: TRBV27
abundance: few
d_gene: TRBD2
CDR3aa: CASSLNSGRLDTQYF
CDR3nt: TGTGCCAGCAGTTTAAATAGCGGGAGATTAGATACGCAGTATTTT

j_gene: TRBJ2-6
len: 16
v_gene: TRBV25-1
abundance: NA
d_gene: NA
CDR3aa: CASSEKSGPGANVLTF
CDR3nt: TGTGCCAGCAGTGAAAAAAGCGGCCCTGGGGCCAACGTCCTGACTTTC

j_gene: TRBJ1-5
len: 13
v_gene: TRBV6-2/TRBV6-3
abundance: few
d_gene: NA
CDR3aa: CASSYDGNQPQHF
CDR3nt: TGTGCCAGCAGTTACGACGGGAATCAGCCCCAGCATTTT

j_gene: TRBJ2-6
len: 19
v_gene: TRBV10-3
abundance: NA
d_gene: TRBD1
CDR3aa: CASWFQRRQGNSGANVLTF
CDR3nt: TGTGCCTCGTGGTTTCAACGTAGACAGGGCAACTCTGGGGCCAACGTCCTGACTTTC

j_gene: TRBJ1-5
len: 13
v_gene: TRBV6-2/TRBV6-3
abundance: many
d_gene: TRBD1
CDR3aa: CATQRGRHEPQHF
CDR3nt: TGTGCCACCCAAAGGGGGCGGCACGAGCCCCAGCATTTT

j_gene: TRBJ2-2
len: 16
v_gene: TRBV30
abundance: many
d_gene: TRBD2
CDR3aa: CAWAWGLAGVTGELFF
CDR3nt: TGTGCCTGGGCCTGGGGACTAGCGGGGGTCACCGGGGAGCTGTTTTTT

j_gene: TRBJ1-4
len: 13
v_gene: TRBV6-4
abundance: NA
d_gene: NA
CDR3aa: CAIKLQPRRKLFF
CDR3nt: TGTGCCATCAAGCTACAGCCTAGAAGAAAACTGTTTTTT

j_gene: TRBJ1-4
len: 13
v_gene: TRBV20-1
abundance: NA
d_gene: NA
CDR3aa: CSARAGPGEKLFF
CDR3nt: TGCAGTGCTAGAGCGGGCCCCGGGGAAAAACTGTTTTTT

j_gene: TRBJ2-3
len: 13
v_gene: TRBV5-1
abundance: NA
d_gene: TRBD1
CDR3aa: CASRQGSTDTQYF
CDR3nt: TGCGCCAGCAGACAGGGGAGCACAGATACGCAGTATTTT

j_gene: TRBJ2-5
len: 11
v_gene: TRBV5-1
abundance: NA
d_gene: NA
CDR3aa: CASSGSETQYF
CDR3nt: TGCGCCAGCAGTGGATCGGAGACCCAGTACTTC

j_gene: TRBJ1-1
len: 16
v_gene: TRBV20-1
abundance: few
d_gene: NA
CDR3aa: CSAPWGGAKVNTEAFF
CDR3nt: TGCAGTGCGCCGTGGGGGGGCGCCAAGGTGAACACTGAAGCTTTCTTT

j_gene: TRBJ2-6
len: 13
v_gene: TRBV6-1
abundance: NA
d_gene: NA
CDR3aa: CATDFSGANVLTF
CDR3nt: TGTGCCACCGATTTCTCTGGGGCCAACGTCCTGACTTTC

j_gene: TRBJ2-1
len: 12
v_gene: TRBV3-1
abundance: NA
d_gene: NA
CDR3aa: CASSQRHNEQFF
CDR3nt: TGTGCCAGCAGCCAAAGACACAATGAGCAGTTCTTC

j_gene: TRBJ1-2
len: 16
v_gene: TRBV4-3
abundance: NA
d_gene: NA
CDR3aa: CASSQVTSGTGTGYTF
CDR3nt: TGCGCCAGCAGCCAGGTTACTTCGGGAACGGGGACCGGCTACACCTTC

j_gene: TRBJ2-5
len: 17
v_gene: TRBV7-8
abundance: few
d_gene: TRBD2
CDR3aa: CASSLGLAGVIGETQYF
CDR3nt: TGTGCCAGCAGTTTGGGACTAGCGGGAGTAATAGGAGAGACCCAGTACTTC

j_gene: TRBJ1-1
len: 14
v_gene: TRBV27
abundance: few
d_gene: TRBD1
CDR3aa: CASRLGQGVTEAFF
CDR3nt: TGTGCCAGCCGCTTGGGACAGGGGGTGACTGAAGCTTTCTTT

j_gene: TRBJ2-5
len: 13
v_gene: TRBV30
abundance: many
d_gene: NA
CDR3aa: CAWSGRGQETQYF
CDR3nt: TGTGCCTGGAGTGGACGGGGCCAAGAGACCCAGTACTTC

j_gene: TRBJ2-2
len: 14
v_gene: TRBV7-2
abundance: many
d_gene: TRBD2
CDR3aa: CASSLGGSSGELFF
CDR3nt: TGTGCCAGCAGCTTAGGCGGGAGCTCCGGGGAGCTGTTTTTT

j_gene: TRBJ1-1
len: 14
v_gene: TRBV20-1
abundance: few
d_gene: NA
CDR3aa: CSAPPPPADSRAFF
CDR3nt: TGCAGTGCTCCCCCTCCACCGGCGGACAGCCGAGCTTTCTTT

j_gene: TRBJ2-3
len: 13
v_gene: TRBV11-1
abundance: few
d_gene: NA
CDR3aa: CASSNRTRHTQYF
CDR3nt: TGTGCCAGCAGCAACCGGACCCGCCATACGCAGTATTTT

j_gene: TRBJ1-1
len: 8
v_gene: TRBV29-1
abundance: NA
d_gene: NA
CDR3aa: CSANGAFF
CDR3nt: TGCAGCGCCAATGGGGCTTTCTTT